This T cell receptor (beta chain) was found in a study of technical replicates of blood from a handful of donors. Data came from immunoSEQ multiplex PCR; TCRdb stores just in-frame clones and leaves some out. The sample contains some 71,000 clones, approximately 97% of which appear only once. From germline, CDR1 is MDHEN and CDR2 SYDVKM. V trimming: 7 bases; J trimming: 1 base; junction bases outside the gene matches: 8. The CDR3 length is 16 residues. The material sequenced was T cells isolated from PBMCs. The sequence was obtained from a human donor in good health. The gene calls are TRBV28 and TRBJ2-2, with 8 bases aligning to TRBD1. The CDR3 here is CASTSDRERNTGELFF. CDR3 in DNA: TGTGCCAGCACCTCGGACAGGGAGCGGAACACCGGGGAGCTGTTTTTT.